This T cell receptor beta chain came from a study of neurological immune-mediated disorders. This clonotype was recorded at least ten times. The V gene end was trimmed by 0 bases and the J gene end by 5 bases; junction bases not matched to a gene: 11. The CDR3 sequence is 17 residues long. CDR1 and CDR2 (germline): SGHDN, FVKESK. MiXCR was run by TCRdb on the 5' RACE reads, yielding one entry per CDR3 protein. The sample carries 45,000 to 65,000 distinct CDR3 sequences, more than 4% recorded once. The source material was PBMCs. The rearrangement joins TRBV14 to TRBJ2-7, with TRBD1 matching 9 bases. The source is a man aged 50 to 59 with multiple sclerosis. Here the CDR3 reads CASSQEIPGTGWHEQYF. The CDR3, as DNA: TGTGCCAGCAGCCAAGAAATACCAGGGACAGGGTGGCACGAGCAGTACTTC.